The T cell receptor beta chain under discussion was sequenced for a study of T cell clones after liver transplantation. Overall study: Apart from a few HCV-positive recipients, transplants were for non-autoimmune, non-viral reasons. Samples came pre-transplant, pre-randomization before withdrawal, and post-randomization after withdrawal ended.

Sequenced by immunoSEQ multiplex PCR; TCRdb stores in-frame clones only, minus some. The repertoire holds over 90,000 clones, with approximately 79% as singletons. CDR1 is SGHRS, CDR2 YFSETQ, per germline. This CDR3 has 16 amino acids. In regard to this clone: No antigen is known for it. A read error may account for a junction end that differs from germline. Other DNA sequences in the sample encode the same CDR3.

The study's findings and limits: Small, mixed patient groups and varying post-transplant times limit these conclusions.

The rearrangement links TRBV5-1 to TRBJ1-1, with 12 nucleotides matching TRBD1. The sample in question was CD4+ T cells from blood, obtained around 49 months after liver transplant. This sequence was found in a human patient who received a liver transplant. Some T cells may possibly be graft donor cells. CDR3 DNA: TGTGCCAGCAGCTTCCGGGACAGGGGGCGGAAGACTGAAGCTTTCTTT. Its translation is CASSFRDRGRKTEAFF. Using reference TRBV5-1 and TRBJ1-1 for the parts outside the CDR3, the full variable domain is KAGVTQTPRYLIKTRGQQVTLSCSPISGHRSVSWYQQTPGQGLQFLFEYFSETQRNKGNFPGRFSGRQFSNSRSEMNVSTLELGDSALYLCASSFRDRGRKTEAFFGQGTRLTVV.